This is a list of T cell receptor beta chains from one sample in a study of T cell repertoires in cytomegalovirus infection. TCRdb independently ran MiXCR on the reads; one entry per CDR3 protein. The sample has some 440,000 distinct CDR3 sequences, roughly a third seen once. The specimen sequenced was PBMCs. The receptors derive from a human donor in good health (CMV status not recorded). Some clones in this sample may be carry-over from other donors' samples. The CDR3 runs from the conserved cysteine through the conserved F or W. The D gene is left open where the match is weak. Clone size is not always given. Where it is, it says once, few, many or a class for expanded clones.

d_call j_call clone_size v_call cdr3_nt cdr3_aa
. TRBJ1-2 . TRBV10-2 TGCGCCAGCAGAGAACTGAAAGTTGACTATGGCTACACCTTC CASRELKVDYGYTF
. TRBJ2-7 few TRBV6-2/TRBV6-3 TGTGCCAGCAGTTATTCCCGGGGGACACCAACTTACGAGCAGTACTTC CASSYSRGTPTYEQYF
. TRBJ1-3 . TRBV27 TGTGCCAGCAGGCTCTCGGGAGTCTCTGGAAACACCATATATTTT CASRLSGVSGNTIYF
. TRBJ1-1 many TRBV7-3 TGTGCCAGCAGCCTGGACAGCTTTATGAACACTGAAGCTTTCTTT CASSLDSFMNTEAFF
. TRBJ1-2 . TRBV20-1 TGCAGTGCTAACTATGGCTACACCTTC CSANYGYTF
. TRBJ1-1 . TRBV12-3/TRBV12-4 TGTGCCAGCAAGGCGGGGGGTGGGACTGAAGCTTTCTTT CASKAGGGTEAFF
. TRBJ2-1 few TRBV7-6 TGTGCCAGCAGCCCCGGGTGGGGAGAGCAGTTCTTC CASSPGWGEQFF
TRBD1 TRBJ1-1 few TRBV5-4 TGTGCCAGCAGCTTGGTAGCAGGGGGCCCTGAAGCTTTCTTT CASSLVAGGPEAFF
. TRBJ2-2 . TRBV5-4 TGTGCCAGCAGGGGAAAAGAAAACACCGGGGAGCTGTTTTTT CASRGKENTGELFF
. TRBJ2-2 few TRBV6-1 TGTGCCAGCAAAGCTTTCGGGCCGTCCGGGGAGCTGTTTTTT CASKAFGPSGELFF
. TRBJ1-1 many TRBV7-2 TGTGCCAGCAGCTTAGAGTTGTTGGTGAACACTGAAGCTTTCTTT CASSLELLVNTEAFF
TRBD1 TRBJ2-1 many TRBV7-9 TGTGCCAGCAGCTTGGACAGGGGTAACAATGAGCAGTTCTTC CASSLDRGNNEQFF
TRBD1 TRBJ2-1 few TRBV12-3/TRBV12-4 TGTGCCAGCAGTTTTCTTAGACAGGGACATATGGCTGAGCAGTTCTTC CASSFLRQGHMAEQFF
. TRBJ2-3 . TRBV12-3/TRBV12-4 TGTGCCAGCAGTTTAGCGGAGGCAGATACGCAGTATTTT CASSLAEADTQYF
. TRBJ2-7 few TRBV24-1 TGTGCCACCAGTGACGCTGAACTTCAAAAGTTCGCCTACGAGCAGTACTTC CATSDAELQKFAYEQYF
. TRBJ1-2 . TRBV5-6 TGTGCCAGCAGTTCGGGACGGATTAACTATGGCTACACCTTC CASSSGRINYGYTF
. TRBJ1-5 few TRBV9 TGTGCCAGCAGCCCTGACGGAGGGGGAAATCAGCCCCAGCATTTT CASSPDGGGNQPQHF
TRBD1 TRBJ1-1 . TRBV4-1 TGCGCCAGCAGTCGTGTATGGACAGGGTACACTGAAGCTTTCTTT CASSRVWTGYTEAFF
TRBD1 TRBJ1-2 few TRBV6-1 TGTGCCGGTGGGGACAGGCGGATGCTCTATGGCTACACCTTC CAGGDRRMLYGYTF
. TRBJ1-2 few TRBV28 TGTGCCAGCACGTCGGGACATTTTCGTGGCTACACCTTC CASTSGHFRGYTF
. TRBJ2-3 once TRBV28 TGTGCCAGCAGTCCTCCCGGGACCGGGCAAGCTACGCAGTATTTT CASSPPGTGQATQYF
TRBD1 TRBJ1-6 . TRBV5-1 TGCGCCAGCAGCTCGTGGACAGGGGGCGCGAATAATTCACCCCTCCACTTT CASSSWTGGANNSPLHF
TRBD2 TRBJ2-2 . TRBV4-2 TGTGCCAGCAGCCAAGCCGGACTAGCGGGGGGAACGAACACCGGGGAGCTGTTTTTT CASSQAGLAGGTNTGELFF
TRBD1 TRBJ1-4 . TRBV25-1 TGTGCCAGCAGCGGAAGAGCCGGGACAGCTAATGAAAAACTGTTTTTT CASSGRAGTANEKLFF
. TRBJ2-1 . TRBV11-2 TGTGCCAGCAGCTTGGCGGACTGGGGGAATGAGCAGTTCTTC CASSLADWGNEQFF
. TRBJ1-1 few TRBV20-1 TGCAGTGCCGGGGGGGGCGCGGTCCGCTACACTGAAGCTTTCTTT CSAGGGAVRYTEAFF